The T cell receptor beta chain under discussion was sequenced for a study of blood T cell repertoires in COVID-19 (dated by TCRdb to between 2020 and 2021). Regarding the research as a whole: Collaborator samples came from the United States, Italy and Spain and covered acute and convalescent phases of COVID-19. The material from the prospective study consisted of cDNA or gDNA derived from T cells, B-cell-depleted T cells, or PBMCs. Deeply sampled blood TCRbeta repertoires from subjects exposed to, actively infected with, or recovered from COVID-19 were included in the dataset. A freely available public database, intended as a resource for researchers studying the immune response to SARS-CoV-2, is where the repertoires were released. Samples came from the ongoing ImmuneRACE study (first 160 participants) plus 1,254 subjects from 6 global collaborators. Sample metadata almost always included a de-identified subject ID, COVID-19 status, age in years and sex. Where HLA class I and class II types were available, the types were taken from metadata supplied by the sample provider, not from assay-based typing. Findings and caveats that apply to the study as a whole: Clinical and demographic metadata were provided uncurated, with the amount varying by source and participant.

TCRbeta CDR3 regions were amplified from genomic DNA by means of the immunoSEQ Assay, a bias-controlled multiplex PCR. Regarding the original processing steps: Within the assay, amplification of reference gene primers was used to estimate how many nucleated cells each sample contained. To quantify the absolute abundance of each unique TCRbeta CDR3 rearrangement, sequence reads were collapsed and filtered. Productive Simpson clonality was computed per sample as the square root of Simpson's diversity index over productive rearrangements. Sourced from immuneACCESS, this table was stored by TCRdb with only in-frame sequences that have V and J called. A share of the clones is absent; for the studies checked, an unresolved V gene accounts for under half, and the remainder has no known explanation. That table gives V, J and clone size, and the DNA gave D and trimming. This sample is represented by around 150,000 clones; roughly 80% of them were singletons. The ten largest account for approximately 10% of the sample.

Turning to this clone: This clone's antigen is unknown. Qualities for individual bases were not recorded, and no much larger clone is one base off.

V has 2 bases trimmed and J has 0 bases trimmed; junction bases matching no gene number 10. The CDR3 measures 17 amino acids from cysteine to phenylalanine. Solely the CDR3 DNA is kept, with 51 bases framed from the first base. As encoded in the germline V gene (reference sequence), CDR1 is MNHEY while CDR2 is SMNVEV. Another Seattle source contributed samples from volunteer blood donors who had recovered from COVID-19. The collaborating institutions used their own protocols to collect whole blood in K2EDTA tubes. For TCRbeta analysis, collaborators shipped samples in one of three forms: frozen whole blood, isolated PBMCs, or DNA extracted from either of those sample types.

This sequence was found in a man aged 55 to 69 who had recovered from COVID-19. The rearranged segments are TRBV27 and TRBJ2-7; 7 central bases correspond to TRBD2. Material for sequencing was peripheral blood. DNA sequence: TGTGCCAGCAGTTTAATGGGGAGCGGGATCTACTCCTACGAGCAGTACTTC. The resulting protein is CASSLMGSGIYSYEQYF.